This TCR beta chain derives from a study of blood T cell repertoires in COVID-19. Whole-study context: Among Cohort 3 donors, those recovered had two negative PCRs, clearance, or symptom resolution. Donors in the United States, Italy and Spain gave samples during acute or convalescent COVID-19. T cells, B-cell-depleted T cells, or PBMCs provided the cDNA or gDNA that served as material.

Germline V gene sequence: CDR1 LGHNA, CDR2 YSLEER. The CDR3 extends over 16 amino acids. V trimming: 2 bases; J trimming: 4 bases; junction bases outside the gene matches: 9. Using immunoSEQ multiplex PCR, the repertoire was profiled, and TCRdb retains in-frame clones only, with some absent. This sample has 200,000 or so clones; around 87% occur once, and the top ten carry less than 8%. In assigning cohorts, the study relied on participant-reported clinical history. This clonotype was obtained from a young man in a cohort exposed to, infected with or recovered from COVID-19 (not recorded which). The specimen sequenced was PBMCs or T cells enriched from blood (not recorded which). The chain links TRBV4-3 to TRBJ1-1, with 8 bases identical to TRBD1. The DNA for the CDR3 is TGCGCCAGCAGCCAACTTCAGGGGGCGCGGGGCACTGAAGCTTTCTTT. It specifies CASSQLQGARGTEAFF.